This paragraph covers one T cell receptor (beta chain) sequence. This clonotype was counted a few times. Its cognate antigen has yet to be identified. One base away there is no much larger clone; base qualities are not given. The data originate from a study of T cells after yellow fever vaccination (dated by TCRdb to between 2018 and 2021). Background for the entire study: The SMART-Seq v4 Ultra Low Input RNA kit was used to prepare libraries from fractions with low cell numbers. To track T-cell clones before and after primary and booster YFV17D yellow fever vaccination, bulk TCR alpha and beta repertoires were sequenced longitudinally. Two healthy male donors, one aged 18 to 30 and one aged 30 to 40 years, made up the cohort. Blood samples were taken at several timepoints before and after primary and secondary immunization, and bulk PBMC replicates and cell subsets were isolated.

The sample's treatment or condition label is to be understood as: live attenuated yellow fever vaccine strain. Two biological replicates of bulk PBMCs were collected at each blood-draw timepoint. PBMCs were isolated from peripheral blood using a standard Ficoll-Paque protocol. TriZol was used to extract RNA from bulk PBMCs, from CD4 and CD8 fractions, and from dextramer-positive and dextramer-negative fractions. TCR cDNA was synthesized by 5'RACE template switching, through which a universal primer site and unique molecular identifiers were introduced. Priming of cDNA synthesis was performed from both the TCR alpha and TCR beta constant segments. Two PCR steps were used to amplify libraries, with sample barcodes and sequencing adapters being added in the second step. Sequencing of libraries was performed on Illumina HiSeq 2500 (2x100 bp) or NovaSeq (2x150 bp). The original methods were these. Demultiplexing of reads and collapsing into UMI consensus sequences were performed with MIGEC, and V(D)J alignment was carried out with MiXCR. Vaccine-responding clonotypes were identified with edgeR using replicate PBMC samples, with FDR below 0.01 and a log2 fold change above 5 up to day 15 being required. CD4 or CD8 identity was assigned to each bulk clonotype according to whether the clonotype was present at higher abundance in the sequenced CD4 repertoire or the sequenced CD8 repertoire. The public reads were reprocessed in TCRdb via fastp at Q25 and MiXCR, keeping in-frame beta chains. Each CDR3 protein appears once, grouped with its most common genes and DNA. The V and J calls come from TCRdb's annotation, not from the publication. The sample data list 450,000 to 600,000 distinct CDR3 sequences, and about a sixth of these were observed just once. The ten largest clonotypes hold around a sixth of the sample.

Study-level results and caveats: Computational filtering was needed because FACS-sorted repertoires could contain abundant contaminating clonotypes from the bulk population. Compared with the primary T-cell response, the secondary T-cell response was faster but weaker, reaching its peak on day 5 rather than on day 15. Most clones expanded after primary vaccination were re-detected after the booster (96% of CD4 and 88% of CD8), suggesting broad memory maintenance. The study included only a couple of donors, which limits how far the findings can be generalized. A small fraction of clonotypes appeared in both the CD4 and CD8 compartments, likely as a result of convergent recombination.

The sample was PBMCs, taken 5 to 6 days after the first yellow fever vaccination. This TCR derives from a man aged 18 to 35 who received the YFV17D yellow fever vaccine.

The bases are TGTGCCAGCAGCTTCTTTACCGGGCCACAGGGAGAGCAGTTCTTC. Its protein reads: CASSFFTGPQGEQFF. This receptor chain uses TRBV11-2 and TRBJ2-1; D gene: possibly TRBD1, on 6 matching bases. The trim is 3 bases for V and 10 bases for J, with a gap of 19 bases between the germline ends. CDR1 and CDR2, per the germline V gene, are SGHAT and FQNNGV. There are 15 amino acids in the CDR3, from cysteine to phenylalanine inclusive. Of all the DNA, just the CDR3 is kept, 45 bases in frame from base 1.